These 21 T cell receptor beta chains were all obtained from the same sample, sequenced in a study of cytomegalovirus exposure and HLA in healthy donors. Primers: 60 Vbeta forward and 13 Jbeta reverse. Generated by immunoSEQ multiplex PCR, the TCRdb table keeps only in-frame clones and is missing some. The listing contains 80,000 or so clones. The sample consisted of PBMCs. Source of these receptors: a man aged 50 to 60 in good health and CMV-seropositive.

The chain has TRBV7-8 and TRBJ2-5; possible D gene TRBD1, 6 bases. Trimming shortened V by 7 bases and J by 1 base, and 13 bases separated the two germline ends. Germline V gene lookup returns CDR1 SGHVS and CDR2 FQNEAQ. The CDR3 contains 14 residues. Written as DNA, the CDR3 is TGTGCCAGCACCTATAGGACAGTCCAAGAGACCCAGTACTTC. Protein: CASTYRTVQETQYF.

This chain uses TRBV15 with TRBJ2-7, with a tentative D call TRBD2 (5 bases). Germline CDR1 LNHNV, CDR2 YYDKDF (reference sequence). This CDR3 has 13 amino acids. V gave up 5 bases and J gave up 1 base, with 9 bases separating them. The CDR3: CATSLEESYEQYF. CDR3 DNA: TGTGCCACCAGCCTGGAGGAGTCCTACGAGCAGTACTTC.

The rearrangement uses TRBV2 and TRBJ1-1; 7 positions match TRBD1. V lost 6 bases and J lost 4; bases outside the gene matches: 2. Germline V gene sequence: CDR1 SNHLY, CDR2 FYNNEI. The CDR3 consists of 12 residues. CDR3 nucleotides: TGTGCCAGCAGCTGGACAGGCACTGAAGCTTTCTTT. It encodes CASSWTGTEAFF. The whole variable domain, remainder taken from reference TRBV2 and TRBJ1-1, is EPEVTQTPSHQVTQMGQEVILRCVPISNHLYFYWYRQILGQKVEFLVSFYNNEISEKSEIFDDQFSVERPDGSNFTLKIRSTKLEDSAMYFCASSWTGTEAFFGQGTRLTVV.

The genes are TRBV4-1 and TRBJ2-7; maybe TRBD1 (6 bases). V was pared by 8 bases and J by 5 bases, with 16 bases between. From germline, CDR1 is MGHRA and CDR2 YSYEKL. The CDR3 is 13 amino acids. The CDR3, as DNA: TGCGCCAGCGGGGGCAGGGCTTCCGACGAGCAGTACTTC. This translates into CASGGRASDEQYF.

This chain uses TRBV15 with TRBJ2-1, with 9 nucleotides matching TRBD2. V shed 5 bases, J shed 8 bases, and the junction held 10 bases outside the gene matches. The CDR3 is made up of 15 amino acids. The germline V gene encodes CDR1 LNHNV and CDR2 YYDKDF (reference sequence). The CDR3 protein is CATSSERGAPHEQFF. CDR3 bases: TGTGCCACCAGCTCGGAGCGGGGGGCCCCCCATGAGCAGTTCTTC.

This CDR3 reads CASTQEAQGAGELFF. The CDR3, as DNA: TGTGCCAGCACCCAGGAGGCACAGGGGGCCGGGGAGCTGTTTTTT. The rearrangement joins TRBV25-1 to TRBJ2-2, with TRBD1 identical over 8 bases. CDR1 MGHDK and CDR2 SYGVNS come from the germline V gene. Losses at the gene ends were 7 bases for V and 6 bases for J; bases not matched to a gene: 10. This CDR3 spans 15 amino acids.

The V gene is TRBV7-2, the J gene TRBJ2-7; the D gene is possibly TRBD2 (6 bases). The CDR3 totals 14 residues. Germline V gene sequence: CDR1 SGHTA, CDR2 FQGNSA. V was trimmed by 3 bases and J by 4 bases, leaving 13 bases between them. The CDR3 protein is CASSLGGALYEQYF. CDR3 DNA: TGTGCCAGCAGCTTGGGCGGGGCTCTTTACGAGCAGTACTTC.

The genes are TRBV9 and TRBJ2-2, with TRBD1 identical over 7 bases. This CDR3 has 16 residues. Germline values: CDR1 SGDLS, CDR2 YYNGEE. Unmatched junction bases numbered 12, after V lost 3 bases and J lost 7 bases. In DNA, the CDR3 is TGTGCCAGCAGCGAATGGGGCAGGGGGTACGGCGGGGAGCTGTTTTTT. It specifies CASSEWGRGYGGELFF.

This chain connects TRBV10-3 to TRBJ1-4, with D uncertain. The CDR3 length is 12 residues. V shed 10 bases and J shed 8 bases, with 14 bases lying between them. The germline V gene encodes CDR1 ENHRY and CDR2 SYGVKD. This CDR3 reads CATGSAGEKLFF. The CDR3 nucleotides read TGTGCCACCGGTTCGGCGGGGGAAAAACTGTTTTTT.

The V and J genes are TRBV2 and TRBJ1-3; TRBD1 matches 8 bases. Germline CDR1 reads SNHLY; CDR2 reads FYNNEI. CDR3 length: 17 residues. J lost 2 bases, V lost 4 bases, and 10 bases had no gene match. The CDR3 bases are TGTGCCAGCAGTGGAACAGGGGGGGTAAGGGCTGGAAACACCATATATTTT. Protein: CASSGTGGVRAGNTIYF.

The chain uses TRBV9 and TRBJ2-5, with TRBD2 matching over 7 bases. Germline V gene data show CDR1 as SGDLS and CDR2 as YYNGEE. The ends lost 4 bases at V and 4 bases at J; junction bases unmatched: 10. The CDR3 totals 15 residues. CDR3 residues: CASSSTGLGRETQYF. DNA of the CDR3: TGTGCCAGCAGCTCAACCGGACTAGGGAGAGAGACCCAGTACTTC.

The chain links TRBV4-1 to TRBJ1-2; D call uncertain. The CDR3 has 14 residues. Germline V lookup: CDR1 MGHRA, CDR2 YSYEKL. Trimming removed 7 bases at V and 0 bases at J, with 12 bases between. The CDR3 region has the DNA TGCGCCAGCAACAGCCTTAGAGCTAACTATGGCTACACCTTC. Protein product: CASNSLRANYGYTF.

The rearrangement links TRBV5-6 to TRBJ1-2; 7 bases are a match to TRBD1. CDR1 is SGHDT, CDR2 YYEEEE, per germline. The J segment lost 7 bases and the V segment lost 4 bases, leaving 13 bases of the junction unmatched. The CDR3 has 15 residues. CDR3 DNA sequence: TGTGCCAGCAGCGGTCTTCCGGGACAGAGGGCTGGCTACACCTTC. Its translation: CASSGLPGQRAGYTF.

The chain carries TRBV19 and TRBJ2-3; TRBD2 matches 7 bases. This CDR3 contains 12 residues. In germline, CDR1 is LNHDA, CDR2 SQIVND (reference sequence). The ends lost 6 bases at V and 5 bases at J; junction bases unmatched: 2. The CDR3: CASRGGGDTQYF. In nucleotides, the CDR3 is TGTGCCAGTAGGGGCGGGGGAGATACGCAGTATTTT. The complete variable domain, with remaining parts taken from reference TRBV19 and TRBJ2-3, reads DGGITQSPKYLFRKEGQNVTLSCEQNLNHDAMYWYRQDPGQGLRLIYYSQIVNDFQKGDIAEGYSVSREKKESFPLTVTSAQKNPTAFYLCASRGGGDTQYFGPGTRLTVL.

V usage is TRBV2 and J usage is TRBJ2-5; D remains unclear. The CDR3 has 13 residues. Looked up from germline, CDR1 is SNHLY and CDR2 is FYNNEI. Trimming left V 5 bases short and J 4 bases short, with 11 bases between. CDR3 loop: CASSNLRLETQYF. As DNA, the CDR3 is TGTGCCAGCAGTAATCTTAGACTAGAGACCCAGTACTTC.

This chain joins TRBV5-1 and TRBJ1-2, with D tentatively TRBD1 (5 bases). V was shortened by 4 bases and J by 4 bases, with 14 bases between the two germline ends. The CDR3 has 14 residues. The germline gives CDR1 SGHRS, CDR2 YFSETQ. In DNA, the CDR3 is TGCGCCAGCAGCCCTGGAGGGGAGTTCTATGGCTACACCTTC. Its translation is CASSPGGEFYGYTF.

This chain connects TRBV4-1 to TRBJ1-1; 10 nucleotides align to TRBD1. Germline CDR1 is MGHRA and CDR2 is YSYEKL. This CDR3 contains 17 residues. The V segment lost 3 bases and the J segment 0 bases; nucleotides outside the gene matches: 7. The CDR3 DNA sequence: TGCGCCAGCAGCCACTACGGACAGGGGGTGATGAACACTGAAGCTTTCTTT. It specifies CASSHYGQGVMNTEAFF.

The chain carries TRBV13 and TRBJ1-4; 9 positions match TRBD1. Germline V gene lookup returns CDR1 PRHDT and CDR2 FYEKMQ (reference sequence). The CDR3 has 14 residues. J was trimmed by 8 bases and V by 4 bases; bases with no gene match: 5. CDR3 sequence: CASSWTGAREKLFF. CDR3 sequence (DNA): TGTGCCAGCAGCTGGACAGGGGCACGGGAAAAACTGTTTTTT.

The J gene is TRBJ1-2, the V gene TRBV28; the D gene is possibly TRBD1 (6 bases). The CDR3 contains 15 residues. In germline, CDR1 is MDHEN, CDR2 SYDVKM. V was clipped by 6 bases and J by 7 bases, with 21 bases between them. CDR3 amino acids: CASSSATGGARGYTF. Here the CDR3 DNA reads TGTGCCAGCAGCAGCGCTACGGGGGGCGCACGTGGCTACACCTTC.

Remarks on this clone: This CDR3 is also generated by other DNA sequences in the sample. CDR3 DNA sequence: TGTGACCTCAGGAAGTTGGAGGGTCTAGCGGTTAGCACAGATACGCAGTATTTT. This translates into CDLRKLEGLAVSTDTQYF. This rearrangement joins TRBV19 to TRBJ2-3; 7 bases are shared with TRBD2. Germline loops: CDR1 LNHDA, CDR2 SQIVND (reference sequence). The CDR3 loop spans 18 amino acids. The full variable domain, completed using reference TRBV19 and TRBJ2-3, is DGGITQSPKYLFRKEGQNVTLSCEQNLNHDAMYWYRQDPGQGLRLIYYSQIVNDFQKGDIAEGYSVSREKKESFPLTVTSAQKNPTAFYLCDLRKLEGLAVSTDTQYFGPGTRLTVL.

The chain links TRBV20-1 to TRBJ2-3; D possibly corresponds to TRBD1 (5 bases). CDR1 is DFQATT, CDR2 SNEGSKA, per germline (reference sequence). The CDR3 runs to 11 residues. Trimming stripped 0 bases from V and 14 bases from J, with 12 bases between. The CDR3 DNA follows: TGCAGTGCTAGAGATCTCCGGCAGGGGTATTTT. Translating it yields CSARDLRQGYF.